A single sample gave rise to the 18 T cell receptor beta chains below, sequenced in a study of metastatic and nonmetastatic thyroid tumors. Every patient underwent thyroid surgery untreated. MiXCR re-clonotyped the PCR reads for TCRdb. The data contain about 59,000 clones, around 15% of them singletons. The sequencing input was blood. Source of these receptors: a male donor with papillary thyroid cancer or a benign thyroid nodule (not recorded which). Some clones in this sample may be carry-over from other donors' samples.

This clone has a count of ten or more. V and J are TRBV14 and TRBJ2-2; D remains ambiguous. There are 12 residues in the CDR3. V lost 4 bases and J 8 bases, leaving 8 bases between the germline ends. CDR1 is SGHDN and CDR2 is FVKESK in the germline V gene. Here the CDR3 DNA reads TGTGCCAGCAGCCGCTCGTGGGGGGAGCTGTTTTTT. Translation: CASSRSWGELFF.

This clone was observed many times. The chain links TRBV20-1 to TRBJ2-7; a weak D match, TRBD2 (5 bases). Germline-derived CDR1 and CDR2 are DFQATT and SNEGSKA (reference sequence). Trimming took off 7 bases at V and 1 base at J, with 20 bases between the two ends. The CDR3 is made up of 15 amino acids. Here the CDR3 reads CSGTPYGEMSYEQYF. CDR3 nucleotide sequence: TGCAGTGGCACACCGTACGGGGAGATGTCCTACGAGCAGTACTTC.

Note on this clone: A read error is possible here, since a much larger clone lies one base away. The rearrangement joins TRBV20-1 to TRBJ2-5; D is tentatively TRBD1 or TRBD2 (5 bases each). This CDR3 has 16 residues. Germline lookup yields CDR1 DFQATT and CDR2 SNEGSKA (reference sequence). V was cut by 2 bases and J by 5 bases, with 21 bases left in between. The CDR3 nucleotides read TGCAGTGCTAGACCGCCCCGGGACCGAGCTTGGGAGACCCAGTACTTC. Translated: CSARPPRDRAWETQYF.

This clone was seen more than once but under ten times. This chain connects TRBV5-4 to TRBJ2-3; possibly TRBD2 for D (5 bases). The CDR3 runs 14 residues. CDR1 is SGHNT, CDR2 YYREEE, per germline (reference sequence). The V end lost 4 bases, the J end lost 2 bases, and 11 bases lay between the germline ends. The CDR3 region has the DNA TGTGCCAGCAGCGGCGGGCAGCTCACAGATACGCAGTATTTT. The encoded protein is CASSGGQLTDTQYF. Filled out from reference TRBV5-4 and TRBJ2-3, the complete variable domain reads ETGVTQSPTHLIKTRGQQVTLRCSSQSGHNTVSWYQQALGQGPQFIFQYYREEENGRGNFPPRFSGLQFPNYSSELNVNALELDDSALYLCASSGGQLTDTQYFGPGTRLTVL.

V is TRBV20-1 and J is TRBJ1-5, with D uncertain. Looked up from germline, CDR1 is DFQATT and CDR2 is SNEGSKA (reference sequence). V was clipped by 6 bases and J by 2 bases, with 17 bases between them. The CDR3 runs 15 residues. In DNA, the CDR3 is TGCAGTGCGGAAAGAAAGTATGAAGGCAATCAGCCCCAGCATTTT. This gives the protein CSAERKYEGNQPQHF.

This clone was seen repeatedly, ten times or more. The chain combines TRBV11-2 with TRBJ2-1; tentatively, D is TRBD1 (6 bases). V was trimmed by 3 bases and J by 7 bases, leaving 13 bases between them. Germline assignment: CDR1 SGHAT and CDR2 FQNNGV. The CDR3 totals 14 residues. The DNA of the CDR3 is TGTGCCAGCAGCTTTGGCCAGGGGTGGAATGAGCAGTTCTTC. This codes for CASSFGQGWNEQFF.

This clone was observed many times. Within the sample, other DNA sequences also encode this same CDR3. The chain employs TRBV5-1 and TRBJ2-3; 8 nucleotides line up with TRBD2. V gave up 4 bases and J gave up 5 bases; unmatched junction bases: 12. The CDR3 consists of 16 residues. Per the germline V gene, CDR1 is SGHRS and CDR2 is YFSETQ. The DNA of the CDR3 is TGCGCCAGCAGCCCACGTAGCGGGATCATGGGAGATACGCAGTATTTT. Residues: CASSPRSGIMGDTQYF.

Here the CDR3 reads CASSLRDRSVGMNTEAFF. The CDR3 DNA reads as TGTGCCAGCAGCTTACGGGACAGATCGGTTGGTATGAACACTGAAGCTTTCTTT. The chain joins TRBV7-8 to TRBJ1-1, with 7 bases aligning to TRBD1. V gave up 2 bases and J gave up 0 bases; unmatched junction bases: 12. This CDR3 is 18 amino acids long. The germline CDR1 and CDR2 sequences are SGHVS and FQNEAQ.

This clone has ten or more counts. The genes are TRBV11-2 and TRBJ1-3; 9 bases align to TRBD1. Trimming took 8 bases from V and 1 from J; bases not matched to a gene: 9. Germline lookup yields CDR1 SGHAT and CDR2 FQNNGV. The CDR3 length is 16 residues. The CDR3 spells CASGRTGAGSGNTIYF. Here the CDR3 DNA reads TGTGCCAGCGGTAGGACAGGGGCTGGTTCTGGAAACACCATATATTTT.

As for this clone: Just one base apart from a much larger clone, this may be a read error. The rearrangement joins TRBV20-1 to TRBJ1-3; 8 bases are a match to TRBD1. The CDR3 totals 15 residues. With 3 bases clipped from V and 0 bases from J, the junction kept 4 bases outside the gene matches. The germline gives CDR1 DFQATT, CDR2 SNEGSKA (reference sequence). The CDR3 is CSASVQGGSGNTIYF. The DNA for the CDR3 is TGCAGTGCTAGTGTACAGGGGGGCTCTGGAAACACCATATATTTT.

This clone occurred many times. A much larger clone lies a single base off, so this may be a read error. The V and J genes are TRBV12-3 or TRBV12-4 and TRBJ1-1, with TRBD1 as a possible D gene (5 bases). The V end was cut by 11 bases, the J end by 4 bases, with 17 bases between. This CDR3 region has 13 residues. The CDR3: CARARGGVTEAFF. CDR3 sequence (DNA): TGTGCCCGCGCGCGCGGGGGGGTCACTGAAGCTTTCTTT.

As for this clone: At one end, the junction sequence differs from germline, possibly due to a read error. J is TRBJ1-6 and V is TRBV6-1, with D possibly matching TRBD1 (5 bases). Germline V gives CDR1 MNHNS, CDR2 SASEGT. The CDR3 covers 16 residues. CDR3 sequence: CASSAKQVSYNSPLHF. The CDR3 bases are TGTGCCAGCAGTGCAAAACAGGTGTCCTACAATTCACCCCTCCACTTT.

About this clone itself: This clone may be a read error of a much larger clone one base away. V usage is TRBV9 and J usage is TRBJ1-2; D is ambiguous. The CDR3 covers 15 residues. V dropped 3 bases and J dropped 2 bases, with 14 bases sitting between them. CDR1 is SGDLS and CDR2 is YYNGEE in the germline V gene. The CDR3 region has the DNA TGTGCCAGCAGCGCCGGGAGTACAGTCAACTATGGCTACACCTTC. This gives the protein CASSAGSTVNYGYTF.

Details on this clone: At one of its ends the junction is not consistent with the germline gene, which may arise from a read error. The J gene is TRBJ2-2, the V gene TRBV2, with D unresolved. Germline CDR1 and CDR2: SNHLY and FYNNEI. There are 14 residues in the CDR3. The CDR3 loop reads CASSDTSNTGELFF. Written as DNA, the CDR3 is TGTGCCAGCAGTGACACCTCGAACACCGGTGAGCTGTTTTTT.

This clone was detected ten times or more. V usage is TRBV5-8 and J usage is TRBJ2-7, with 8 nucleotides matching TRBD1. The junction had 5 bases not matched to a gene; V was cut back by 0 bases and J by 6 bases. The CDR3 is made up of 14 amino acids. CDR1 is SGHTS, CDR2 YDEGEE, per germline. For the CDR3, the DNA is TGTGCCAGCAGCTTGGCAGGGGGCGCGGCCGAGCAGTACGTC. Translating gives CASSLAGGAAEQYV.

This clone was found many times. The chain uses TRBV25-1 and TRBJ2-3; TRBD1 matches at 11 bases. V shed 4 bases, J shed 3 bases, and the junction held 3 bases outside the gene matches. The CDR3 consists of 15 residues. The germline V gene encodes CDR1 MGHDK and CDR2 SYGVNS. The CDR3 spells CASSADRGLTDTQYF. CDR3 in DNA: TGTGCCAGCAGTGCGGACAGGGGGCTTACAGATACGCAGTATTTT.

This clone was seen more than once but under ten times. The chain employs TRBV27 and TRBJ2-7; possible D gene TRBD1, 6 bases. The germline V gene has CDR1 MNHEY and CDR2 SMNVEV (reference sequence). V shed 7 bases and J shed 6 bases, with 22 bases lying between them. The CDR3 contains 15 residues. CDR3 amino acids: CASKRTGTSPLEQYF. As DNA, the CDR3 is TGTGCCAGCAAGAGGACTGGGACATCCCCCCTCGAGCAGTACTTC.

This clone is termed medium-sized. The CDR3 loop reads CASSQDRGTNEQYF. For the CDR3, the DNA is TGCGCCAGCAGCCAAGATCGGGGGACTAACGAGCAGTACTTC. The chain recombines TRBV4-1 with TRBJ2-7, with 7 bases fitting TRBD2. CDR1 and CDR2 (germline): MGHRA, YSYEKL. There are 14 residues in the CDR3. The ends lost 0 bases at V and 5 bases at J; junction bases unmatched: 4.